This entry lists 7 T cell receptor beta chains sequenced from one sample in a study of PD-1 blockade in classical Hodgkin lymphoma. All trial patients relapsed after autologous stem cell transplantation. The protocol was immunoSEQ multiplex PCR, while the TCRdb copy is restricted to in-frame clones and leaves out a portion. The sample yields tens of thousands of clones, almost 90% seen once. The material was peripheral blood mononuclear cells (PBMCs), obtained at baseline. The receptors shown here come from a human donor with classical Hodgkin lymphoma.

The V call is TRBV25-1, the J call TRBJ1-6; D unclear. This CDR3 region has 16 residues. Trimming removed 4 bases from V and 7 bases from J, with 17 bases in between. Germline V CDR1 and CDR2: MGHDK, SYGVNS. The CDR3 coding sequence is TGTGCCAGCAGTGGAACCCTTTTCGGAGGGAATTCACCCCTCCACTTT. It codes for CASSGTLFGGNSPLHF.

The chain is built from TRBV4-1 and TRBJ2-7; either TRBD1 or TRBD2 may supply D (6 bases each). Trimming shortened V by 6 bases and J by 1 base, and 16 bases separated the two germline ends. There are 15 residues in the CDR3. The germline V gene encodes CDR1 MGHRA and CDR2 YSYEKL. The CDR3, as DNA: TGCGCCAGCAGTCAAAGGAGGGGGTCGTCCTACGAGCAGTACTTC. Translated: CASSQRRGSSYEQYF.

The chain is built from TRBV27 and TRBJ2-5, with 13 bases lining up with TRBD2. The CDR3 length is 18 residues. V was pared by 4 bases and J by 4 bases, with 12 bases of the junction left unmatched. CDR1 and CDR2 from the germline V gene are MNHEY and SMNVEV (reference sequence). The CDR3 DNA reads TGTGCCAGCAGTTCCCTTCGGACTAGCGGGAGAAGGGGAGAGACCCAGTACTTC. This gives the protein CASSSLRTSGRRGETQYF.

This clone has a single count. The chain joins TRBV6-1 to TRBJ2-2, with a possible D match to TRBD1 (5 bases). The germline V and J ends were trimmed by 6 bases and 7 bases, with 15 bases remaining between them. The germline CDR1 and CDR2 sequences are MNHNS and SASEGT. CDR3 length: 14 residues. The CDR3 protein is CASRDMLGIGELFF. CDR3 sequence (DNA): TGTGCCAGCAGGGACATGCTTGGGATCGGGGAGCTGTTTTTT.

This clone was observed a few times. The chain has TRBV7-9 and TRBJ2-7; perhaps TRBD1 as D (6 bases). Germline V gene data show CDR1 as SEHNR and CDR2 as FQNEAQ (reference sequence). The CDR3 loop spans 14 amino acids. The germline V and J ends were trimmed by 5 bases and 2 bases, with 13 bases remaining between them. The CDR3: CASSPLGGTYEQYF. The CDR3, as DNA: TGTGCCAGCAGCCCGTTAGGGGGAACCTACGAGCAGTACTTC.

In this sample, this clone turned up a few times. The rearrangement uses TRBV27 and TRBJ2-1; TRBD2 matches 10 bases. The CDR3 has 15 amino acids. Per the germline V gene, CDR1 is MNHEY and CDR2 is SMNVEV (reference sequence). Trimming at V came to 7 bases and at J to 6 bases, leaving 9 bases not matched to a gene. For the CDR3, the DNA is TGTGCCAGCACCGTCTTCGGGACTAGCGCCAATGAGCAGTTCTTC. Encoded protein: CASTVFGTSANEQFF.

The V and J genes are TRBV5-6 and TRBJ2-3; D may correspond to TRBD1 or TRBD2 (6 bases each). The V gene lost 4 bases and the J gene lost 0 bases, with 15 bases spanning the gap. CDR1 and CDR2 (germline): SGHDT, YYEEEE. The CDR3 totals 16 residues. DNA for the CDR3: TGTGCCAGCAGCCGTGGAGGGGGGCATAGCACAGATACGCAGTATTTT. Translation gives CASSRGGGHSTDTQYF.